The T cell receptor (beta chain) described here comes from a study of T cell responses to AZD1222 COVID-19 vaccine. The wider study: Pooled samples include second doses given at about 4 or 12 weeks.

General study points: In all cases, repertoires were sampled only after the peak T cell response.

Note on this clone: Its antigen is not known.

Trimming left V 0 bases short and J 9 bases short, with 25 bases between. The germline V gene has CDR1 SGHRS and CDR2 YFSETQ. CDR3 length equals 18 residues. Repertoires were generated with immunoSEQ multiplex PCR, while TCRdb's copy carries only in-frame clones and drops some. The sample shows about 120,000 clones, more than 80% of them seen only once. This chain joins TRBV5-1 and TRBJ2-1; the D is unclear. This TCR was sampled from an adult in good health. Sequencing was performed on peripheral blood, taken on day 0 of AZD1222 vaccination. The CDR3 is CASSLVVPTTPLGREQFF. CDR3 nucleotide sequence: TGCGCCAGCAGCTTGGTGGTTCCAACAACACCCCTCGGGCGTGAGCAGTTCTTC.